This is a list of T cell receptor beta chains from one sample in a study of blood T cells in healthy people across ages. In TCRdb, the 5' RACE reads were re-called with MiXCR into one record per CDR3 protein. The sample shows about 1.8 million distinct CDR3 sequences, 49% of them seen only once. Sequences were obtained from blood. These receptors all stem from a woman between 40 and 50 years old in good health. Both conserved end residues are part of each CDR3. A D gene is named only where the DNA matches it firmly. Size is omitted from some rows. Given values are once, few, many or a class for expanded clones.

.	.	TRBJ1-2	TRBV7-8	TGTGCCAGCAGCTTAGAAGACAGCTACACCTTC	CASSLEDSYTF
TRBD2	.	TRBJ2-1	TRBV6-2/TRBV6-3	TGTGCCGGCAGACTTAGCGGGGGGCATGGTGAGCAGTTCTTC	CAGRLSGGHGEQFF
.	few	TRBJ2-6	TRBV25-1	TGTGCCAGCAGTGAAAGGGCGGGGGCGGTCTCTGGGGCCAACGTCCTGACTTTC	CASSERAGAVSGANVLTF
.	.	TRBJ2-5	TRBV5-1	TGCGCCAGCAGAGGGACAACAGGCCTCCAAGAGACCCAGTACTTC	CASRGTTGLQETQYF
.	.	TRBJ2-5	TRBV13	TGTGCCAGCAGCCCACGGACCTCGCCTAATGAGACCCAGTACTTC	CASSPRTSPNETQYF
.	.	TRBJ2-5	TRBV20-1	TGCAGTGCTAGAATTGGGGGGTGGGCCCAAGAGACCCAGTACTTC	CSARIGGWAQETQYF
.	.	TRBJ1-6	TRBV7-2	TGTGCCAGCAGCCGTAGGTCGGGGAATTCACCCCTCCACTTT	CASSRRSGNSPLHF
.	.	TRBJ2-1	TRBV28	TGTGCCAGCACCTGGGGCGGTCGCTCCTACAATGAGCAGTTCTTC	CASTWGGRSYNEQFF
.	.	TRBJ1-1	TRBV28	TGTGCCAGCAGTTCCCCTGCGAGTAGCACTGAAGCTTTCTTT	CASSSPASSTEAFF
TRBD2	few	TRBJ2-1	TRBV6-2/TRBV6-3	TGTGCCAGCAGTAGCCTTATTAGCGGGGCCTACAATGAGCAGTTCTTC	CASSSLISGAYNEQFF
TRBD1	.	TRBJ2-7	TRBV20-1	TGCAGTGCCGATCGTTGGGACAGGCTCTACGAGCAGTACTTC	CSADRWDRLYEQYF
.	.	TRBJ1-1	TRBV4-1	TGCGCCAGCAGCCCGCCAGCCCGGGGATCCGAAGCTTTCTTT	CASSPPARGSEAFF
.	.	TRBJ2-7	TRBV20-1	TGCAGTGCTAGATACGTCAGGGGCAGCTACGAGCAGTACTTC	CSARYVRGSYEQYF
.	few	TRBJ2-5	TRBV14	TGTGCCAGCAGTCATACCCTGGAGACCCAGTACTTC	CASSHTLETQYF
TRBD1	many	TRBJ2-4	TRBV29-1	TGCAGCGTAGGGGACAGCCCAAACATTCAGTACTTC	CSVGDSPNIQYF
.	.	TRBJ1-1	TRBV6-2/TRBV6-3	TGTGCCAGCAGTTACGCAGGCATAGGGACTGAAGCTTTCTTT	CASSYAGIGTEAFF
.	.	TRBJ1-5	TRBV7-8	TGTGCCAGCAGCTTATCCGGACAGAGGGGTCAGCCCCAGCATTTT	CASSLSGQRGQPQHF
.	.	TRBJ2-5	TRBV5-1	TGCGCCAGCAGCTCCGGGGGCTCCAACGGTAGGGGTATGACCCAGTACTTC	CASSSGGSNGRGMTQYF
.	few	TRBJ2-1	TRBV11-1	TGTGCCAGCAGCTTAGAGGTGACCAGAAACAATGAGCAGTTCTTC	CASSLEVTRNNEQFF
.	.	TRBJ2-1	TRBV13	TGTGCCAGCAGCTTAGTACAGGGAAGGTTCTACAATGAGCAGTTCTTC	CASSLVQGRFYNEQFF
.	few	TRBJ2-7	TRBV20-1	TGCAGTGCTAGTGTCCCCGGCGGCTCCTACGAGCAGTACTTC	CSASVPGGSYEQYF
.	.	TRBJ1-2	TRBV6-6	TGTGCCAGCAGCCAAGGGGAGGGCATCGGAGGCTACACCTTC	CASSQGEGIGGYTF
.	few	TRBJ2-1	TRBV15	TGTGCCACCAGCAGGCTTACTGGGCAGTTCTTC	CATSRLTGQFF
.	.	TRBJ1-5	TRBV2	TGTGCCAGCAGTGAGGGAAGGTCCCAGCATTTT	CASSEGRSQHF
.	few	TRBJ2-4	TRBV6-5	TGTGCCAGCCGTCAGGGGGAGGTTGGGGATCAAAACATTCAGTACTTC	CASRQGEVGDQNIQYF
TRBD1	.	TRBJ1-2	TRBV28	TGTGCCAGCAGTAACACACAGGGGGGAAGCCTCTATGGCTACACCTTC	CASSNTQGGSLYGYTF
.	.	TRBJ1-6	TRBV13	TGTGCCAGCAGCCCCTCGCGGGGTAAAAATAATTCACCCCTCCACTTT	CASSPSRGKNNSPLHF
.	many	TRBJ1-2	TRBV5-1	TGTGCCAGCAGCTTAGCGGCAGGGAGCAACTATGGCTACACCTTC	CASSLAAGSNYGYTF
TRBD2	.	TRBJ2-1	TRBV4-2	TGTGCCAGCAGCCAAGGGGATGCGGGGGGGCCTGAGACCCAGTTCTTC	CASSQGDAGGPETQFF
.	.	TRBJ2-3	TRBV5-1	TGCGCCAGCAGCTTGTCAGGCCGGACAGCCGCAGATACGCAGTATTTT	CASSLSGRTAADTQYF
TRBD1	.	TRBJ2-2	TRBV18	TGTGCCAGCTCTCTAAGGACAGGGGACACCGGGGAGCTGTTTTTT	CASSLRTGDTGELFF
.	.	TRBJ2-1	TRBV7-9	TGTGCCAGCAGTTTCGACAGCCTCTACAATGAGCAGTTCTTC	CASSFDSLYNEQFF
.	.	TRBJ2-3	TRBV6-5	TGTGCCAGCAGTTACTCGAGTCAGCCAGATACGCAGTATTTT	CASSYSSQPDTQYF
.	.	TRBJ2-1	TRBV7-2	TGTGCCAGCAGCTCGGGGGTCGTAAGCTCCTACAATGAGCAGTTCTTC	CASSSGVVSSYNEQFF
TRBD1	.	TRBJ1-6	TRBV11-1	TGTGCCAGCAGCTTAATGAGACAGGGGCTCAGCTCCTATAATTCACCCCTCCACTTT	CASSLMRQGLSSYNSPLHF
.	few	TRBJ1-2	TRBV20-1	TGCAGTGCTAGGGTCGGGACCCGGAGGTCTGCTAACTATGGCTACACCTTC	CSARVGTRRSANYGYTF
TRBD1	few	TRBJ1-1	TRBV29-1	TGCAGCCTGAACAGGGGGAACACTGAAGCTTTCTTT	CSLNRGNTEAFF